This T cell receptor (beta chain) was profiled in a study of blood T cell repertoires in COVID-19 (dated by TCRdb to 2020 to 2022). General notes on the study: ImmuneRACE Cohort 3 recovered participants were defined by two consecutive negative NP/OP PCR tests, healthcare professional clearance, or symptom resolution. Deeply sampled blood TCRbeta repertoires from subjects exposed to, actively infected with, or recovered from COVID-19 were included in the dataset. The samples were drawn from two sources: the first 160 participants of the ongoing ImmuneRACE study, and approximately 1,300 subjects contributed by 6 global collaborators. Samples covering the acute and convalescent phases of COVID-19 were provided by collaborators in the United States, Italy and Spain. The repertoires were made available in a free public database intended to serve as a resource for research on the immune response to SARS-CoV-2. Sample metadata almost always included a de-identified subject ID, COVID-19 status, age in years and sex. The prospective study material was composed of cDNA or gDNA derived from T cells, B-cell-depleted T cells, or PBMCs. Where available, HLA class I and class II types were taken from metadata supplied by the sample provider and were not determined by assay-based typing. Paper-wide results and their limitations: How much clinical and demographic metadata was included differed by source and by participant, and the metadata was provided uncurated.

Notes on this clone: This clone's antigen is unknown. Base qualities were left out, and no much larger clone turns up one base away.

The immunoSEQ Assay, a bias-controlled multiplex PCR, was used to amplify TCRbeta CDR3 regions from genomic DNA. The source study handled its data this way. Within the assay, amplification of reference gene primers was used to estimate how many nucleated cells each sample contained. To quantify the absolute abundance of each unique TCRbeta CDR3 rearrangement, sequence reads were collapsed and filtered. For each sample, productive Simpson clonality was calculated by taking the square root of Simpson's diversity index across productive rearrangements. In its TCRdb copy, this immuneACCESS table keeps in-frame sequences only and misses some clones. Where compared with another copy, unresolved V genes explain less than half of these, and the others have no known cause. Clone size and the V and J calls come from that table; the DNA yielded D and trimming. A total of approximately 250,000 clones appear in this sample, more than 70% of them only once. The leading ten clones occupy approximately 2% of the sample.

CDR1 and CDR2 (MNHEY, SVGAGI) derive from the germline V gene. The CDR3 spans 15 residues, from the cysteine through the phenylalanine. The retained sequence is limited to the CDR3, 45 bases, with the frame set at the first base. V sheds 6 bases and J sheds 5 bases, leaving 17 bases between their ends. Participants in the prospective study were enrolled through a virtual design, were aged roughly 18 to 90 years, and lived in some 24 United States geographic areas. In the prospective study, cohorts were assigned on the basis of participant-reported clinical history obtained from a screening survey and a study questionnaire. Each participant in the prospective study had whole blood, serum and a nasopharyngeal or oropharyngeal swab collected by mobile phlebotomists. Additional blood draws and questionnaires over a roughly two-month period could optionally be provided by prospective study participants. Before DNA extraction, blood samples from the prospective study were shipped at room temperature or frozen.

The sample was PBMCs or T cells enriched from blood (not recorded which). The TCR sequence derives from a woman aged 60-75 years in a cohort exposed to, infected with or recovered from COVID-19 (not recorded which). Recombination joined TRBV6-5 with TRBJ1-5, with TRBD1 tentatively as D gene (5 bases match). The DNA is TGTGCCAGCAGCGTCAGGGCCGGTGTCGATCAGCCCCAGCATTTT. Its protein product is CASSVRAGVDQPQHF.